These 12 T cell receptor beta chains came from one sample sequenced in a study of blood T cell repertoires in COVID-19. Sequencing was performed with immunoSEQ multiplex PCR; in TCRdb, only in-frame clones are kept and a portion is missing. The profile covers approximately 210,000 clones, with more than 80% appearing a single time and approximately 8% taken by the ten largest. Sequenced: peripheral blood. These receptors all come from an elderly woman with COVID-19, enrolled during active disease.

This rearrangement joins TRBV6-5 to TRBJ2-1; 7 bases fit TRBD2. Losses at the gene ends were 7 bases for V and 5 bases for J; bases not matched to a gene: 11. There are 15 residues in the CDR3. Germline V lookup: CDR1 MNHEY, CDR2 SVGAGI. The CDR3 DNA reads as TGTGCCAGCACTTCGACTAGCTCTTTGCACAATGAGCAGTTCTTC. Its protein is CASTSTSSLHNEQFF.

The gene calls are TRBV24-1 and TRBJ2-5; tentative D call: TRBD2 (6 bases). CDR1 is KGHDR, CDR2 SFDVKD, per germline. The V end lost 4 bases, the J end lost 8 bases, and 13 bases lay between the germline ends. The CDR3 runs to 13 residues. CDR3 coding DNA: TGTGCCACCAGTGACCGGCCGGCGGGAACCCAGTACTTC. It is translated as CATSDRPAGTQYF.

This clone has just a few counts. J is TRBJ1-2 and V is TRBV18; no reliable D call. The ends were cut back, 0 bases at V and 4 bases at J, with 9 bases in the middle. The CDR3 has 14 residues. In germline, CDR1 is KGHSH, CDR2 LQKENI. CDR3 DNA sequence: TGTGCCAGCTCACCACCGGAGGGCACCTATGGCTACACCTTC. Translating gives CASSPPEGTYGYTF.

The J gene is TRBJ1-6, the V gene TRBV5-4; D ambiguous. Germline-derived CDR1 and CDR2 are SGHNT and YYREEE (reference sequence). The CDR3 contains 16 residues. The germline V and J ends were trimmed by 0 bases and 6 bases, with 13 bases remaining between them. This CDR3 reads CASSLDRGAANSPLHF. CDR3 nucleotides: TGTGCCAGCAGCTTGGATCGAGGCGCAGCTAATTCACCCCTCCACTTT.

The chain combines TRBV6-1 with TRBJ2-7; D might be TRBD1 (5 bases). The CDR3 is 16 residues long. The V and J ends lost 1 base and 1 base respectively, with 14 bases between them. Germline CDR1 is MNHNS and CDR2 is SASEGT. The CDR3 sequence is CASSEEGAGWSYEQYF. The CDR3 DNA is TGTGCCAGCAGTGAAGAAGGGGCAGGGTGGTCCTACGAGCAGTACTTC.

This clone has a handful of counts. The CDR3 DNA follows: TGCGCCAGCAGCTATAGACAGTACACTGAAGCTTTCTTT. It codes for CASSYRQYTEAFF. The chain is built from TRBV5-1 and TRBJ1-1, with D possibly being TRBD1 (5 bases). Trimming took 3 bases from V and 3 from J, leaving 9 bases between them. Germline lookup yields CDR1 SGHRS and CDR2 YFSETQ. This CDR3 is 13 amino acids long.

The rearrangement links TRBV5-1 to TRBJ2-1; 9 bases match TRBD1. The CDR3 extends over 15 amino acids. Germline CDR1 reads SGHRS; CDR2 reads YFSETQ. V shed 3 bases and J 9 bases; nucleotides not matched to a gene: 10. Here the CDR3 reads CASSSRTGGGVEQFF. The CDR3 bases are TGCGCCAGCAGCTCAAGAACAGGGGGCGGGGTTGAGCAGTTCTTC.

This clone appeared once. This rearrangement joins TRBV5-3 to TRBJ2-6, with 7 positions matching TRBD2. TRBV5-3 falls under the ORF class, with uncertain function. The junction had 9 bases not matched to a gene; V was cut back by 3 bases and J by 0 bases. The CDR3 spans 18 residues. The CDR3 loop is CARSSRLAGDSGANVLTF. The DNA of the CDR3 is TGTGCCAGAAGCTCGCGACTAGCTGGCGACTCTGGGGCCAACGTCCTGACTTTC.

The chain links TRBV9 to TRBJ1-3, with D tentatively TRBD1 (5 bases). CDR1 SGDLS and CDR2 YYNGEE come from the germline V gene. V gave up 0 bases and J gave up 0 bases, with 16 bases separating them. The CDR3 contains 18 residues. This chain's CDR3 is CASSVDTGLRDSGNTIYF. The CDR3 DNA sequence: TGTGCCAGCAGCGTAGATACAGGCCTTAGGGACTCTGGAAACACCATATATTTT.

The V gene is TRBV28, the J gene TRBJ1-1, with D possibly being TRBD1 (5 bases). CDR3 length equals 14 residues. Trimming left V 2 bases short and J 4 bases short, with 11 bases between. CDR1 is MDHEN, CDR2 SYDVKM, per germline. The CDR3 reads CASSLGAGPTEAFF. CDR3 nucleotide sequence: TGTGCCAGCAGTTTAGGGGCAGGGCCCACTGAAGCTTTCTTT. The variable domain in full, completed from reference TRBV28 and TRBJ1-1, reads DVKVTQSSRYLVKRTGEKVFLECVQDMDHENMFWYRQDPGLGLRLIYFSYDVKMKEKGDIPEGYSVSREKKERFSLILESASTNQTSMYLCASSLGAGPTEAFFGQGTRLTVV.

This chain joins TRBV6-6 and TRBJ2-3; no clear D. The CDR3 spans 11 residues. From germline, CDR1 is MNHNY and CDR2 SVGAGI (reference sequence). Trimming took 6 bases from V and 3 from J, leaving 4 bases between them. The CDR3 coding sequence is TGTGCCAGCAGCCGGACAGATACGCAGTATTTT. This encodes CASSRTDTQYF.

The J gene is TRBJ1-6, the V gene TRBV27; 9 nucleotides line up with TRBD1. Germline-derived CDR1 and CDR2 are MNHEY and SMNVEV (reference sequence). There are 15 residues in the CDR3. The V segment lost 5 bases and the J segment 10 bases; nucleotides outside the gene matches: 9. The CDR3 loop is CASSVQGARGSPLHF. CDR3 DNA: TGTGCCAGCAGTGTACAGGGGGCGAGAGGGTCACCCCTCCACTTT.